The 31 T cell receptor beta chains listed next were all sequenced from one sample in a study of cytomegalovirus exposure and HLA in healthy donors. Profiled with immunoSEQ multiplex PCR; TCRdb holds only in-frame clones, not every one. Of more than 300,000 clones listed, just over 85% were seen once; the top ten hold around 0.8%. The sample taken for sequencing was PBMCs. Source of these receptors: a young woman in good health and CMV-seronegative.

The chain joins TRBV5-4 to TRBJ2-7, with 8 bases matching TRBD2. This CDR3 spans 17 amino acids. Germline assignment: CDR1 SGHNT and CDR2 YYREEE (reference sequence). Trimming at V came to 0 bases and at J to 0 bases, leaving 8 bases not matched to a gene. DNA of the CDR3: TGTGCCAGCAGCTTGGGCCTAGCGGGTCTTAGCTCCTACGAGCAGTACTTC. Translated, it gives CASSLGLAGLSSYEQYF.

The chain couples TRBV4-3 to TRBJ2-1; TRBD2 matches 8 bases. Germline V gives CDR1 LGHNA, CDR2 YSLEER. The V and J ends lost 1 base and 2 bases, in that order; junction bases with no gene match: 4. The CDR3 runs 16 residues. CDR3 loop: CASSQGSGLAYNEQFF. Written as DNA, the CDR3 is TGCGCCAGCAGCCAAGGGTCGGGACTAGCCTACAATGAGCAGTTCTTC.

This rearrangement joins TRBV4-3 to TRBJ2-1; 8 nucleotides line up with TRBD2. Trimming at V came to 4 bases and at J to 7 bases, leaving 12 bases not matched to a gene. The CDR3 has 16 residues. Germline V gene lookup returns CDR1 LGHNA and CDR2 YSLEER. CDR3 in amino acids: CASSRERLASGNEQFF. CDR3 DNA: TGCGCCAGCAGCCGGGAAAGACTAGCGTCCGGGAATGAGCAGTTCTTC.

The CDR3 region is CASSLVSQGEEQFF. Written as DNA, the CDR3 is TGCGCCAGCAGCTTGGTGTCCCAGGGGGAAGAGCAGTTCTTC. The V gene is TRBV5-1, the J gene TRBJ2-1; 7 bases are a match to TRBD1. V gave up 0 bases and J gave up 10 bases; unmatched junction bases: 7. The CDR3 contains 14 residues. Germline CDR1 and CDR2: SGHRS and YFSETQ.

The V call is TRBV29-1, the J call TRBJ1-2; unclear D gene. The germline V gene has CDR1 SQVTM and CDR2 ANQGSEA. The ends were cut back, 0 bases at V and 3 bases at J, with 14 bases in the middle. The CDR3 spans 15 residues. The CDR3 DNA reads TGCAGCGTTGAAGATCAGAGGAGGGTGGACTATGGCTACACCTTC. The encoded protein is CSVEDQRRVDYGYTF. The whole variable domain, remainder taken from reference TRBV29-1 and TRBJ1-2, is SAVISQKPSRDICQRGTSLTIQCQVDSQVTMMFWYRQQPGQSLTLIATANQGSEATYESGFVIDKFPISRPNLTFSTLTVSNMSPEDSSIYLCSVEDQRRVDYGYTFGSGTRLTVV.

This clone was seen only once. V and J are TRBV4-3 and TRBJ2-1; 10 nucleotides line up with TRBD1. Germline V gives CDR1 LGHNA, CDR2 YSLEER. Trimming at V came to 4 bases and at J to 8 bases, leaving 11 bases not matched to a gene. The CDR3 has 16 amino acids. The DNA for the CDR3 is TGCGCCAGCAGCCGGTACAGGGACAGGGGACGAGATGAGCAGTTCTTC. It is translated as CASSRYRDRGRDEQFF.

The V and J genes are TRBV2 and TRBJ1-3; 7 bases map to TRBD1. The CDR3 totals 16 residues. CDR1 and CDR2 (germline): SNHLY, FYNNEI. V shed 1 base, J shed 3 bases, and the junction held 6 bases outside the gene matches. As DNA, the CDR3 is TGTGCCAGCAGTGAAGTTACAGGGGACTTTGGAAACACCATATATTTT. This encodes CASSEVTGDFGNTIYF.

V usage is TRBV28 and J usage is TRBJ2-4; D perhaps matches TRBD1 (6 bases). V was trimmed by 2 bases and J by 0 bases, leaving 23 bases between them. From germline, CDR1 is MDHEN and CDR2 SYDVKM. The CDR3 covers 20 residues. CDR3 nucleotide sequence: TGTGCCAGCAGTTTAGGGGGAGTGCAGGGGAGCAAAATAGCCAAAAACATTCAGTACTTC. Translating gives CASSLGGVQGSKIAKNIQYF.

This clone has only one observation. The CDR3 DNA reads TGTGCCAGCAACCCGCGAGGGGGATGGCAGTACTTC. It translates to CASNPRGGWQYF. The chain employs TRBV6-5 and TRBJ2-7; D is possibly TRBD1 (6 bases). CDR3 length: 12 residues. Per the germline V gene, CDR1 is MNHEY and CDR2 is SVGAGI. Trimming pared 7 bases from V and 9 bases from J, leaving 16 bases between.

This clone has just one count. The chain is built from TRBV27 and TRBJ2-5, with 8 positions matching TRBD1. The germline V gene has CDR1 MNHEY and CDR2 SMNVEV (reference sequence). The CDR3 sequence is 14 residues long. V lost 5 bases and J lost 5; bases outside the gene matches: 7. The CDR3 nucleotides are TGTGCCAGCAGTATTGACAGGGGAACGGAGACCCAGTACTTC. The encoded protein is CASSIDRGTETQYF.

This chain connects TRBV6-6 to TRBJ2-7, with D maybe TRBD1 (6 bases). The ends were cut back, 5 bases at V and 0 bases at J, with 17 bases in the middle. This CDR3 is 16 amino acids long. Germline assignment: CDR1 MNHNY and CDR2 SVGAGI (reference sequence). The CDR3 region is CASSLTGTRSSYEQYF. As DNA, the CDR3 is TGTGCCAGCAGTCTGACCGGGACACGGAGCTCCTACGAGCAGTACTTC.

The chain recombines TRBV6-5 with TRBJ1-5; 9 bases fit TRBD1. This CDR3 contains 14 residues. With V trimmed by 9 bases and J by 6 bases, 9 bases remained unmatched. The germline V gene encodes CDR1 MNHEY and CDR2 SVGAGI. The CDR3 spells CASGDREGSQPQHF. The DNA for the CDR3 is TGTGCCAGTGGGGACAGGGAAGGAAGTCAGCCCCAGCATTTT.

The rearrangement joins TRBV28 to TRBJ2-1, with 8 bases that match TRBD1. CDR3 length equals 15 residues. Trimming cost V 9 bases and J 6 bases; bases outside gene matches: 13. Germline values: CDR1 MDHEN, CDR2 SYDVKM. Written as DNA, the CDR3 is TGTGCCAGTACAGATGGACAGGGAAGAGTCAATGAGCAGTTCTTC. Translating gives CASTDGQGRVNEQFF.

V is TRBV14 and J is TRBJ1-3; no reliable D call. Germline V lookup: CDR1 SGHDN, CDR2 FVKESK. Trimming cost V 1 base and J 4 bases, with 5 bases left between them. The CDR3 length is 13 residues. CDR3 nucleotides: TGTGCCAGCAGCCAAGGAGGGGGAAACACCATATATTTT. Protein sequence: CASSQGGGNTIYF.

This clone was observed a handful of times. This chain connects TRBV6-6 to TRBJ1-2, with TRBD1 identical over 8 bases. V was pared by 6 bases and J by 8 bases, with 5 bases of the junction left unmatched. The CDR3 length is 12 residues. Per the germline V gene, CDR1 is MNHNY and CDR2 is SVGAGI (reference sequence). Written as DNA, the CDR3 is TGTGCCAGCAGCTGGACAGGGTGGGGCTACACCTTC. It yields the protein CASSWTGWGYTF.

The V call is TRBV5-1, the J call TRBJ2-1, with 8 bases lining up with TRBD2. The trim removed 4 bases at V and 6 bases at J, leaving 6 bases unmatched. CDR3 length: 14 residues. From germline, CDR1 is SGHRS and CDR2 YFSETQ. DNA of the CDR3: TGCGCCAGCAGCACAGCCCGGGAGGGCAATGAGCAGTTCTTC. The encoded protein is CASSTAREGNEQFF.

This chain links TRBV27 with TRBJ2-1, with D perhaps TRBD2 (6 bases). The ends were cut back, 5 bases at V and 7 bases at J, with 21 bases in the middle. The CDR3 covers 16 residues. The V gene's germline CDR1 is MNHEY and CDR2 SMNVEV (reference sequence). CDR3 region: CASSLRTGDLRNEQFF. In DNA, the CDR3 is TGTGCCAGCAGTCTCAGAACGGGAGACCTTAGGAATGAGCAGTTCTTC.

The genes are TRBV2 and TRBJ2-4, with D hard to call. CDR3 length: 12 residues. Germline values: CDR1 SNHLY, CDR2 FYNNEI. Deletions cut 5 bases from V and 6 bases from J, with 8 bases between. CDR3: CASSQGGNIQYF. For the CDR3, the DNA is TGTGCCAGCAGTCAAGGCGGAAACATTCAGTACTTC.

V usage is TRBV18 and J usage is TRBJ2-7; no firm D call. This CDR3 is built from 15 residues. CDR1 and CDR2 (germline): KGHSH, LQKENI. V gave up 1 base and J gave up 3 bases, with 13 bases separating them. This CDR3 is CASSPQALQSYEQYF. CDR3 DNA: TGTGCCAGCTCACCACAAGCGCTCCAAAGCTACGAGCAGTACTTC.

The chain recombines TRBV27 with TRBJ1-1; a possible D gene is TRBD1 (5 bases). CDR3 length: 15 residues. Germline-derived CDR1 and CDR2 are MNHEY and SMNVEV (reference sequence). Trimming pared 8 bases from V and 3 bases from J, leaving 19 bases between. CDR3 sequence: CASSPWGSRDTEAFF. CDR3 DNA sequence: TGTGCCAGCTCCCCGTGGGGCTCAAGGGACACTGAAGCTTTCTTT.

The V gene is TRBV2, the J gene TRBJ1-5; D is perhaps TRBD1 (5 bases). With 6 bases removed from V and 0 bases from J, the gap between germline ends came to 12 bases. Germline lookup yields CDR1 SNHLY and CDR2 FYNNEI. The CDR3 is made up of 15 amino acids. The CDR3 sequence is CASRETGDSNQPQHF. The CDR3 DNA is TGTGCCAGCAGGGAGACGGGGGATAGCAATCAGCCCCAGCATTTT.

This sequence joins TRBV11-1 and TRBJ2-5; 12 bases are a match to TRBD2. The ends lost 1 base at V and 2 bases at J; junction bases unmatched: 2. Germline CDR1 SGHAT, CDR2 FQDESV (reference sequence). The CDR3 has 16 amino acids. The CDR3 DNA reads as TGTGCCAGCAGCTTAGGGACTAGCGGGGTGCAAGAGACCCAGTACTTC. Protein sequence: CASSLGTSGVQETQYF.

The rearrangement links TRBV4-2 to TRBJ1-2; TRBD1 matches 9 bases. The trim removed 3 bases at V and 4 bases at J, leaving 6 bases unmatched. This CDR3 has 15 amino acids. The germline gives CDR1 LGHNA, CDR2 YNFKEQ. Here the CDR3 DNA reads TGTGCCAGCAGCCAGGACACAGGGGGCGGCTATGGCTACACCTTC. Protein sequence: CASSQDTGGGYGYTF.

The chain uses TRBV13 and TRBJ2-5; perhaps TRBD1 as D (6 bases). Trimming removed 5 bases at V and 2 bases at J, with 15 bases between. Per the germline V gene, CDR1 is PRHDT and CDR2 is FYEKMQ (reference sequence). The CDR3 runs 15 residues. CDR3 nucleotide sequence: TGTGCCAGCAGCCCCCGTTCAGGGGTGCAAGAGACCCAGTACTTC. It is translated as CASSPRSGVQETQYF.

The V call is TRBV28, the J call TRBJ1-4; D unresolved. V dropped 8 bases and J dropped 7 bases, with 20 bases sitting between them. This CDR3 is 15 amino acids long. Per the germline V gene, CDR1 is MDHEN and CDR2 is SYDVKM. The CDR3 DNA sequence: TGTGCCAGCGGGCGCTTGGACTACCGGGGTGAAAAACTGTTTTTT. This translates into CASGRLDYRGEKLFF. The entire variable domain, with the rest obtained from reference TRBV28 and TRBJ1-4, is as follows: DVKVTQSSRYLVKRTGEKVFLECVQDMDHENMFWYRQDPGLGLRLIYFSYDVKMKEKGDIPEGYSVSREKKERFSLILESASTNQTSMYLCASGRLDYRGEKLFFGSGTQLSVL.

CDR3 residues: CASFRQGNGYTF. The CDR3 DNA reads as TGTGCCAGCTTCCGACAGGGGAATGGCTACACCTTC. The V and J genes are TRBV9 and TRBJ1-2, with 8 nucleotides matching TRBD1. From germline, CDR1 is SGDLS and CDR2 YYNGEE. Unmatched junction bases numbered 5, after V lost 7 bases and J lost 6 bases. CDR3 length: 12 amino acids.

The rearrangement links TRBV27 to TRBJ2-3; 11 bases fit TRBD2. This CDR3 has 18 residues. Germline V gene data show CDR1 as MNHEY and CDR2 as SMNVEV (reference sequence). The V gene end was trimmed by 2 bases and the J gene end by 10 bases; junction bases not matched to a gene: 17. The CDR3, as DNA: TGTGCCAGCAGTTTAAGGGTAGCGGGAGGGGCCCGTCCAGTTCCGCAGTATTTT. This encodes CASSLRVAGGARPVPQYF.

The V call is TRBV7-9, the J call TRBJ2-7; maybe TRBD2 (6 bases). Trimming took 6 bases from V and 7 from J, leaving 13 bases between them. Germline lookup yields CDR1 SEHNR and CDR2 FQNEAQ (reference sequence). This CDR3 comprises 12 residues. The CDR3: CASSASGGEQYF. CDR3 sequence (DNA): TGTGCCAGCAGTGCCAGTGGGGGGGAGCAGTACTTC.

This clone was observed a few times. The V and J genes are TRBV18 and TRBJ2-7; TRBD2 is a possible D gene (6 bases). Germline CDR1 reads KGHSH; CDR2 reads LQKENI. The CDR3 covers 16 residues. V gave up 5 bases and J gave up 0 bases, with 17 bases separating them. CDR3 in amino acids: CASSFGTFTSSYEQYF. In DNA, the CDR3 is TGTGCCAGCTCATTTGGGACTTTCACGAGCTCCTACGAGCAGTACTTC.

The V call is TRBV2, the J call TRBJ2-7, with 8 bases aligning to TRBD2. The CDR3 is 18 amino acids. Germline V CDR1 and CDR2: SNHLY, FYNNEI. V was pared by 8 bases and J by 5 bases, with 23 bases of the junction left unmatched. CDR3 nucleotide sequence: TGTGCCAGCGAAGGGGTCGGACTAGCAGGAGTTTTGAGGGACGAGCAGTACTTC. Protein product: CASEGVGLAGVLRDEQYF.

The rearrangement uses TRBV2 and TRBJ2-1, with D perhaps matching TRBD2 (7 bases). The V gene's germline CDR1 is SNHLY and CDR2 FYNNEI. V was pared by 8 bases and J by 0 bases, with 14 bases between. The CDR3 has 15 residues. The DNA for the CDR3 is TGTGCCAGCGTTAGGGGGGGGGCCTCCTACAATGAGCAGTTCTTC. It encodes CASVRGGASYNEQFF.